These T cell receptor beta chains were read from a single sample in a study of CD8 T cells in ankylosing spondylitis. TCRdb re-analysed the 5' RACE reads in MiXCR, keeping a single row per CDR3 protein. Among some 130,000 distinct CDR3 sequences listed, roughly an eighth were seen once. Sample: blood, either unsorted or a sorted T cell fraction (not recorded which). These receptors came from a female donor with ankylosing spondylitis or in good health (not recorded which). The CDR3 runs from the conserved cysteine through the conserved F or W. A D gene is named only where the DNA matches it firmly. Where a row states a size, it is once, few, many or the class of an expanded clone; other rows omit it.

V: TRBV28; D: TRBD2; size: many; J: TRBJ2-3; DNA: TGTGCCAGCAACGAGGGAGGGCCGGGAGATACGCAGTATTTT; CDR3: CASNEGGPGDTQYF
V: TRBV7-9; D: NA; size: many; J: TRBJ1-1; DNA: TGTGCCAGCAGCACTGGACGGGGAAAAACTGAAGCTTTCTTT; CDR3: CASSTGRGKTEAFF
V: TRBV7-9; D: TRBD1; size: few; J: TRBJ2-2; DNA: TGTGCCAGCAGCTTAGCCCGACAGGGGATCGGGGAGCTGTTTTTT; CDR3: CASSLARQGIGELFF
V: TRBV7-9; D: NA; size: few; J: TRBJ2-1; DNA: TGTGCCAGCAGCTTAGTACTAGCTGCCTACAATGAGCAGTTCTTC; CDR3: CASSLVLAAYNEQFF
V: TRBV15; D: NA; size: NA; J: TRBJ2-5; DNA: TGTGCCACCAGCAGAGATGAAAGGGGGGGGCAAGAGACCCAGTACTTC; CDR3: CATSRDERGGQETQYF
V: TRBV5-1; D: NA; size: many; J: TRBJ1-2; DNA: TGCGCCAGCAGCTTGGACGACAGACGGAACTATGGCTACACCTTC; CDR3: CASSLDDRRNYGYTF
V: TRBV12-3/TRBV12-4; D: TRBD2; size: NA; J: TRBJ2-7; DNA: TGTGCCAGCAGTTTAGCTCGGACTAGCGGGACCTACGAGCAGTACTTC; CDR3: CASSLARTSGTYEQYF
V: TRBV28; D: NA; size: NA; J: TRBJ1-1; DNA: TGTGCCAGCAGTTTAGCCGGGTCGGTTGTTGCTGAAGCTTTCTTT; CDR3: CASSLAGSVVAEAFF
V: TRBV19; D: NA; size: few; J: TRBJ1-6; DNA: TGTGCCAGTAGGGCCGAAAATTCACCCCTCCACTTT; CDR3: CASRAENSPLHF
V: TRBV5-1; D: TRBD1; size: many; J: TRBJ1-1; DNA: TGCGCCAGCAGCCCAGGGGACAGGAACACTGAAGCTTTCTTT; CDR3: CASSPGDRNTEAFF
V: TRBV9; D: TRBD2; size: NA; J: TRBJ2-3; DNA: TGTGCCAGCAGCGTAGGAGGACTAGCGGGGGATACGCAGTATTTT; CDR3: CASSVGGLAGDTQYF
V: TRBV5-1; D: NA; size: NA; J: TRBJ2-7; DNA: TGCGCCAGCAGCTTGGCCGTAAGCAACGAGCAGTACTTC; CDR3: CASSLAVSNEQYF
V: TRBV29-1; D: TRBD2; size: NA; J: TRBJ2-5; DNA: TGCAGCGTTGAACCTAGCGGGAGGGAGACCCAGTACTTC; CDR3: CSVEPSGRETQYF
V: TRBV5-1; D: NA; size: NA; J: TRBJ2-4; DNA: TGCGCCAGCAGCTACGAGGTTGGGGCCAAAAACATTCAGTACTTC; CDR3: CASSYEVGAKNIQYF
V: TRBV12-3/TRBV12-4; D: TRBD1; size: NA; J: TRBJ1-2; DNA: TGTGCCAGCCTCCGGACAGGGATGCACTATGGCTACACCTTC; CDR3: CASLRTGMHYGYTF
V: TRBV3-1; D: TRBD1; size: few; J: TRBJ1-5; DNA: TGTGCCAGCAGCCAAGGAGGGACAGGTAATCAGCCCCAGCATTTT; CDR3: CASSQGGTGNQPQHF
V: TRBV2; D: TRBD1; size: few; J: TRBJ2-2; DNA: TGTGCCAGCAGTGACGAGGACAGGGTTGGCACCGGGGAGCTGTTTTTT; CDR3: CASSDEDRVGTGELFF
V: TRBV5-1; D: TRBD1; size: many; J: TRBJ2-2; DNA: TGCGCCAGCAGCTTAGGACAGGGAAACACCGGGGAGCTGTTTTTT; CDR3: CASSLGQGNTGELFF
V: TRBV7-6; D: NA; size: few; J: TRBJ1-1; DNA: TGTGCCAGCAGCCCCACCACGAGGGGGTTGGTCGCTGAAGCTTTCTTT; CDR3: CASSPTTRGLVAEAFF
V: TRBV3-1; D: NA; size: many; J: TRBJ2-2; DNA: TGTGCCAGCAGCCCCGGATGGGGCACCGGGGAGCTGTTTTTT; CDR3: CASSPGWGTGELFF
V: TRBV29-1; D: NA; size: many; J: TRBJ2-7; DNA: TGCAGCGTTGAACTCGGGAAACCCTACGAGCAGTACTTC; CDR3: CSVELGKPYEQYF
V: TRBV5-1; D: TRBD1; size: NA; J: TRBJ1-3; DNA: TGCGCCAGCAGCCCAGACAGGGCCTCTGGAAACACCATATATTTT; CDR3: CASSPDRASGNTIYF
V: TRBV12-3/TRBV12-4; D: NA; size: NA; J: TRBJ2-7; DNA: TGTGCCAGCAGTTTGATTAGAAGCGACGAGCAGTACTTC; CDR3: CASSLIRSDEQYF
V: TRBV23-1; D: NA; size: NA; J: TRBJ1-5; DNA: TGCGCCAGCAGTCAACAACAGGCCGAGAATCAGCCCCAGCATTTT; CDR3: CASSQQQAENQPQHF
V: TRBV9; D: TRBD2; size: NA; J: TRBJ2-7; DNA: TGTGCCAGCAGCTTTAGCGGGTCTCCTCCTACGAGGCAGTACTTC; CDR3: CASSFSGSPPTRQYF